The clone carrying this T cell receptor beta chain was detected only once. Profiling relied on immunoSEQ multiplex PCR, and the TCRdb table lists in-frame clones only, not all of them. The table lists some 2,400,000 clones, approximately 96% of them singletons. These data belong to a study of shared clonotypes between healthy human individuals. Between the trimmed V and J ends, which lost 3 bases and 1 base, there was a span of 9 bases. From germline, CDR1 is ENHRY and CDR2 SYGVKD. CDR3 length: 14 amino acids. Material for sequencing was naive CD4+ T cells sorted from blood. The subset was: CD45RA+ positively selected. The genes are TRBV10-3 and TRBJ1-1; D gene unclear. The clonotype originates from a man between 18 and 35 years old in good health. CDR3 in amino acids: CAISDDGPNTEAFF. In DNA form, the CDR3 reads TGTGCCATCAGTGATGATGGCCCGAACACTGAAGCTTTCTTT.